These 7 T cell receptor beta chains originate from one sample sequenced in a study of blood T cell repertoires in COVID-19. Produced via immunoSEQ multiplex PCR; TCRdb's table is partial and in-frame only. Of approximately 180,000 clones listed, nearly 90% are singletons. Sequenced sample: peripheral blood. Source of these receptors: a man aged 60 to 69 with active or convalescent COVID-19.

As DNA, the CDR3 is TGCGCCAGCAGCGCAGACGGGGGTCATCAGCCCCAGCATTTT. Protein: CASSADGGHQPQHF. The chain employs TRBV5-1 and TRBJ1-5, with a tentative D call TRBD1 (5 bases). V lost 4 bases, J lost 5 bases, and 13 bases lay in between. The CDR3 spans 14 residues. Looked up from germline, CDR1 is SGHRS and CDR2 is YFSETQ.

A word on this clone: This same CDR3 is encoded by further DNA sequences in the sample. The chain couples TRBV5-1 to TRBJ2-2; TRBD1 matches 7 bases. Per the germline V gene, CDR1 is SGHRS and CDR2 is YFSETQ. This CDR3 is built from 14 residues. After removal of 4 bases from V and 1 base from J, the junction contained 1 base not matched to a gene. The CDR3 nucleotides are TGCGCCAGCAGCCGGGACAGGAACACCGGGGAGCTGTTTTTT. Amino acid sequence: CASSRDRNTGELFF.

This CDR3 reads CASSLRRRGDTEAFF. The CDR3, as DNA: TGTGCCAGCAGCTTGAGACGGCGGGGGGACACTGAAGCTTTCTTT. The chain links TRBV5-4 to TRBJ1-1, with a tentative D call TRBD1 (5 bases). Trimming took off 1 base at V and 3 bases at J, with 13 bases between the two ends. The CDR3 contains 15 residues. Germline CDR1 SGHNT, CDR2 YYREEE (reference sequence).

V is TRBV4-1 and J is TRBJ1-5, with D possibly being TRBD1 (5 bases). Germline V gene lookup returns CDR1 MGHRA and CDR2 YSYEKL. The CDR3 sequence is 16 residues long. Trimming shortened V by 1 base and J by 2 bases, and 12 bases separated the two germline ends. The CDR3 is CASSQVPGGGNQPQHF. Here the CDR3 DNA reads TGCGCCAGCAGCCAAGTCCCCGGGGGAGGCAATCAGCCCCAGCATTTT.

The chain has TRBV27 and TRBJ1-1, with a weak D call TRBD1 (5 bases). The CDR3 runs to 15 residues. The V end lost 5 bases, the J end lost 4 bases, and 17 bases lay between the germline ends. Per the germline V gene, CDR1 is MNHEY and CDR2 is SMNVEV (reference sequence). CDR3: CASSLLGPGGTEAFF. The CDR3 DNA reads TGTGCCAGCAGTCTCTTGGGACCGGGGGGCACTGAAGCTTTCTTT.

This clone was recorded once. Here the CDR3 reads CASSPRYQETQYF. As DNA, the CDR3 is TGCGCCAGCAGCCCGAGATACCAAGAGACCCAGTACTTC. The chain combines TRBV5-1 with TRBJ2-5; unclear D gene. V was shortened by 4 bases and J by 0 bases, with 7 bases between the two germline ends. The germline V gene encodes CDR1 SGHRS and CDR2 YFSETQ. The CDR3 loop spans 13 amino acids.

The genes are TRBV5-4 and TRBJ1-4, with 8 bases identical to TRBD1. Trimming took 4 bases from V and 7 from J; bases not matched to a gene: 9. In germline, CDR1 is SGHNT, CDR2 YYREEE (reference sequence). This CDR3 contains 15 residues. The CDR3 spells CASSLDREEPEKLFF. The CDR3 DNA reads TGTGCCAGCAGCCTGGACAGGGAAGAACCTGAAAAACTGTTTTTT.